These 30 T cell receptor beta chains came from one sample sequenced in a study of T-cell memory formation after mild COVID-19. MiXCR, applied by TCRdb to the 5' RACE reads, yields one record per CDR3 protein. The sample gives approximately 560,000 distinct CDR3 sequences, 17% of which show up once; approximately 8.1% is in the top ten. Material for sequencing was PBMCs or a T cell subset sorted from them (not recorded which). The source of these receptors is an adult woman who had mild COVID-19 (a few samples of this study predate the infection). Cell type and time point are not known.

V usage is TRBV5-6 and J usage is TRBJ2-7; TRBD1 matches at 7 bases. Germline CDR1 and CDR2: SGHDT and YYEEEE. This CDR3 is built from 14 residues. The J segment lost 7 bases and the V segment lost 0 bases, leaving 7 bases of the junction unmatched. CDR3 protein: CASSLGDSVGEQYF. As DNA, the CDR3 is TGTGCCAGCAGCTTGGGGGACAGCGTCGGAGAGCAGTACTTC.

This clonotype appeared many times. The V call is TRBV11-2, the J call TRBJ2-3; D ambiguous. Germline V gives CDR1 SGHAT, CDR2 FQNNGV. The CDR3 loop spans 12 amino acids. V was clipped by 7 bases and J by 0 bases, with 5 bases between them. CDR3 residues: CASTLSTDTQYF. The CDR3 DNA reads TGTGCCAGCACCCTAAGCACAGATACGCAGTATTTT.

The J gene is TRBJ2-7, the V gene TRBV11-3; 9 nucleotides agree with TRBD2. V dropped 0 bases and J dropped 2; count of bases not matched to a gene: 5. This CDR3 has 16 residues. Per the germline V gene, CDR1 is SGHNT and CDR2 is YENEEA. In nucleotides, the CDR3 is TGTGCCAGCAGCTTAGAGAGGGCGGGAGGGACCTACGAGCAGTACTTC. Encoded protein: CASSLERAGGTYEQYF.

This clonotype was recorded many times. V usage is TRBV29-1 and J usage is TRBJ2-7, with a possible D match to TRBD1 (6 bases). The CDR3 is 13 amino acids. Trimming removed 3 bases from V and 0 bases from J, with 9 bases in between. Looked up from germline, CDR1 is SQVTM and CDR2 is ANQGSEA. The chain's CDR3 is CSVDRDNSYEQYF. DNA for the CDR3: TGCAGCGTTGACCGGGACAACTCCTACGAGCAGTACTTC.

This clonotype was seen only a few times. J is TRBJ2-7 and V is TRBV6-6; 7 bases match TRBD1. CDR3 size: 14 residues. The germline CDR1 and CDR2 sequences are MNHNY and SVGAGI (reference sequence). V was clipped by 0 bases and J by 6 bases; unmatched bases: 5. The CDR3 bases are TGTGCCAGCAGTTACTCAGGGGGCGGCTCCGAGCAGTACTTC. This translates into CASSYSGGGSEQYF.

This clonotype was picked up a small number of times. V is TRBV11-3 and J is TRBJ1-2; 7 bases map to TRBD1. The germline V gene has CDR1 SGHNT and CDR2 YENEEA. The CDR3 has 14 residues. Unmatched junction bases numbered 11, after V lost 5 bases and J lost 8 bases. In DNA form, the CDR3 reads TGTGCCAGCAGCCTCCGACAGGGTTGGAGCGGCTACACCTTC. Amino acid sequence: CASSLRQGWSGYTF.

V gene TRBV7-8 combines with J gene TRBJ2-5, with unresolved D. Trimming pared 2 bases from V and 7 bases from J, leaving 11 bases between. Per germline, CDR1 SGHVS and CDR2 FQNEAQ. The CDR3 runs to 13 residues. Here the CDR3 reads CASSLPRVATQYF. For the CDR3, the DNA is TGTGCCAGCAGCTTACCTAGGGTAGCGACCCAGTACTTC.

V is TRBV5-1 and J is TRBJ2-1; maybe TRBD1 (6 bases). Per germline, CDR1 SGHRS and CDR2 YFSETQ. Between the trimmed V and J ends, which lost 1 base and 7 bases, there was a span of 9 bases. There are 13 residues in the CDR3. The CDR3 DNA sequence: TGCGCCAGCAGCTTGAGGGGGTGGAATGAGCAGTTCTTC. It yields the protein CASSLRGWNEQFF.

This clonotype was counted ten times or more. The chain uses TRBV5-1 and TRBJ2-5, with D perhaps assigned TRBD1 or TRBD2 (5 bases each). Trimming removed 9 bases at V and 2 bases at J, with 20 bases between. The germline CDR1 and CDR2 sequences are SGHRS and YFSETQ. This CDR3 region has 15 residues. Here the CDR3 reads CATSFGGLEQETQYF. DNA for the CDR3: TGCGCCACGAGCTTTGGGGGTCTAGAGCAAGAGACCCAGTACTTC. Supplemented by reference TRBV5-1 and TRBJ2-5, the full variable domain reads KAGVTQTPRYLIKTRGQQVTLSCSPISGHRSVSWYQQTPGQGLQFLFEYFSETQRNKGNFPGRFSGRQFSNSRSEMNVSTLELGDSALYLCATSFGGLEQETQYFGPGTRLLVL.

This clonotype has a count of ten or more. This chain connects TRBV27 to TRBJ1-2; perhaps TRBD1 as D (6 bases). Germline CDR1 and CDR2: MNHEY and SMNVEV (reference sequence). V shed 1 base and J shed 6 bases, with 12 bases lying between them. The CDR3 runs 14 residues. The CDR3 DNA sequence: TGTGCCAGCAGTTTATATGGGACAAATAATGGCTACACCTTC. Translating gives CASSLYGTNNGYTF.

The J gene is TRBJ2-1, the V gene TRBV5-1; either TRBD1 or TRBD2 may supply D (5 bases each). With 2 bases removed from V and 2 bases from J, the gap between germline ends came to 11 bases. This CDR3 contains 15 residues. In germline, CDR1 is SGHRS, CDR2 YFSETQ. CDR3 in amino acids: CASSFRDGAYNEQFF. CDR3 nucleotide sequence: TGCGCCAGCAGCTTCCGGGACGGGGCCTACAATGAGCAGTTCTTC. The whole variable domain, remainder taken from reference TRBV5-1 and TRBJ2-1, is KAGVTQTPRYLIKTRGQQVTLSCSPISGHRSVSWYQQTPGQGLQFLFEYFSETQRNKGNFPGRFSGRQFSNSRSEMNVSTLELGDSALYLCASSFRDGAYNEQFFGPGTRLTVL.

CDR3 nucleotide sequence: TGTGCCAGCAGCCTTGGCGGAGCGGGAGGTGCCTACGAGCAGTACTTC. As protein: CASSLGGAGGAYEQYF. This chain joins TRBV5-4 and TRBJ2-7, with 9 bases aligning to TRBD2. The J segment lost 2 bases and the V segment lost 4 bases, leaving 10 bases of the junction unmatched. The CDR3 contains 16 residues. CDR1 is SGHNT and CDR2 is YYREEE in the germline V gene (reference sequence). Full variable domain (missing parts from reference TRBV5-4 and TRBJ2-7): ETGVTQSPTHLIKTRGQQVTLRCSSQSGHNTVSWYQQALGQGPQFIFQYYREEENGRGNFPPRFSGLQFPNYSSELNVNALELDDSALYLCASSLGGAGGAYEQYFGPGTRLTVT.

This clonotype was seen a few times. This chain joins TRBV3-1 and TRBJ1-2; a weak D match, TRBD1 (5 bases). With 0 bases removed from V and 2 bases from J, the gap between germline ends came to 16 bases. The CDR3 runs 17 residues. Germline CDR1 is LGHDT and CDR2 is YNNKEL (reference sequence). The CDR3 protein is CASSQDPWGEENYGYTF. The CDR3 DNA reads as TGTGCCAGCAGCCAAGATCCATGGGGGGAGGAAAACTATGGCTACACCTTC.

This clonotype was detected only a few times. The chain recombines TRBV29-1 with TRBJ1-2; no clear D gene. Germline V gene lookup returns CDR1 SQVTM and CDR2 ANQGSEA. V lost 1 base, J lost 2 bases, and 8 bases lay in between. The CDR3 runs to 13 residues. This CDR3 is CSVEVSPNYGYTF. The CDR3 DNA sequence: TGCAGCGTTGAAGTCAGTCCGAACTATGGCTACACCTTC.

The chain links TRBV14 to TRBJ1-1, with D uncertain. V was shortened by 0 bases and J by 6 bases, with 11 bases between the two germline ends. The CDR3 is 14 residues long. Germline CDR1 is SGHDN and CDR2 is FVKESK. CDR3 DNA sequence: TGTGCCAGCAGCCAAGAAACGCCCGGGGCTGAAGCTTTCTTT. As protein: CASSQETPGAEAFF.

The sample holds a few counts of this clonotype. The V and J genes are TRBV6-6 and TRBJ2-3; maybe TRBD1 (5 bases). CDR3 length: 16 residues. V lost 2 bases and J 1 base, leaving 13 bases between the germline ends. Germline CDR1 MNHNY, CDR2 SVGAGI (reference sequence). The CDR3 region is CASSYVGPRGTDTQYF. The CDR3 DNA reads TGTGCCAGCAGTTACGTGGGGCCCCGAGGCACAGATACGCAGTATTTT.

This clonotype was detected only a few times. The chain recombines TRBV5-1 with TRBJ2-3, with D maybe TRBD1 (5 bases). Per the germline V gene, CDR1 is SGHRS and CDR2 is YFSETQ. Trimming took 3 bases from V and 2 from J, leaving 13 bases between them. This CDR3 has 15 amino acids. CDR3 loop: CASSSGQPATDTQYF. In DNA form, the CDR3 reads TGCGCCAGCAGCTCTGGACAACCTGCCACAGATACGCAGTATTTT.

This clonotype was seen a handful of times. The chain recombines TRBV5-1 with TRBJ1-1; 10 positions agree with TRBD1. The CDR3 has 14 residues. The germline V gene encodes CDR1 SGHRS and CDR2 YFSETQ. The trim removed 7 bases at V and 5 bases at J, leaving 8 bases unmatched. This chain's CDR3 is CASGSTGGRTEAFF. Written as DNA, the CDR3 is TGCGCCAGCGGATCGACAGGGGGCAGAACTGAAGCTTTCTTT.

This clonotype was detected a few times. V and J are TRBV7-2 and TRBJ1-5; no reliable D call. CDR3 size: 13 residues. Germline CDR1 and CDR2: SGHTA and FQGNSA. Trimming removed 6 bases at V and 2 bases at J, with 8 bases between. The CDR3 DNA reads TGTGCCAGCAGAGGTATAGGCAATCAGCCCCAGCATTTT. Its protein is CASRGIGNQPQHF.

There are a few counts of this clonotype. The V call is TRBV12-3 or TRBV12-4, the J call TRBJ2-3; a weak D match, TRBD2 (6 bases). Deletions cut 5 bases from V and 4 bases from J, with 10 bases between. The CDR3 contains 13 residues. The CDR3 loop is CASSLRLADTQYF. CDR3 in DNA: TGTGCCAGCAGTCTCAGACTAGCAGATACGCAGTATTTT.

This clonotype appeared a few times. V and J are TRBV7-3 and TRBJ1-5; TRBD1 is a possible D gene (6 bases). Germline V gene data show CDR1 as SGHTA and CDR2 as FQGTGA. CDR3 length: 14 amino acids. Trimming shortened V by 3 bases and J by 7 bases, and 13 bases separated the two germline ends. CDR3 sequence: CASSFIRGGQPQHF. The CDR3 region has the DNA TGTGCCAGCAGCTTCATCAGGGGAGGCCAGCCCCAGCATTTT.

A few counts support this clonotype. The V gene is TRBV7-9, the J gene TRBJ2-7, with 8 nucleotides matching TRBD2. Looked up from germline, CDR1 is SEHNR and CDR2 is FQNEAQ (reference sequence). This CDR3 has 15 residues. V shed 5 bases and J 3 bases; nucleotides not matched to a gene: 9. The CDR3 loop is CASSANSGIRYEQYF. The CDR3 nucleotides are TGTGCCAGCAGCGCCAATAGCGGGATCCGCTACGAGCAGTACTTC.

This clonotype was seen repeatedly, ten times or more. The genes are TRBV7-9 and TRBJ2-3; D is unclear. The CDR3 extends over 13 amino acids. Germline CDR1 reads SEHNR; CDR2 reads FQNEAQ (reference sequence). The V gene lost 2 bases and the J gene lost 3 bases, with 6 bases spanning the gap. In nucleotides, the CDR3 is TGTGCCAGCAGCTTAACCCAGACAGATACGCAGTATTTT. This gives the protein CASSLTQTDTQYF.

The V call is TRBV7-2, the J call TRBJ1-2, with D tentatively TRBD1 (6 bases). This CDR3 has 15 residues. The V gene lost 5 bases and the J gene lost 3 bases, with 16 bases spanning the gap. CDR1 and CDR2 (germline): SGHTA, FQGNSA. The CDR3 loop reads CASSAGDKKHYGYTF. The CDR3 DNA reads as TGTGCCAGCAGCGCGGGGGACAAGAAGCACTATGGCTACACCTTC. Together with reference TRBV7-2 and TRBJ1-2, the CDR3 gives the full variable domain: GAGVSQSPSNKVTEKGKDVELRCDPISGHTALYWYRQSLGQGLEFLIYFQGNSAPDKSGLPSDRFSAERTGGSVSTLTIQRTQQEDSAVYLCASSAGDKKHYGYTFGSGTRLTVV.

The V and J genes are TRBV3-1 and TRBJ2-6; 7 bases map to TRBD1. The V segment lost 3 bases and the J segment 2 bases; nucleotides outside the gene matches: 1. The CDR3 is made up of 15 amino acids. The germline V gene has CDR1 LGHDT and CDR2 YNNKEL (reference sequence). This CDR3 is CASSQQGAGANVLTF. The CDR3 DNA sequence: TGTGCCAGCAGCCAGCAGGGGGCTGGGGCCAACGTCCTGACTTTC.

This rearrangement joins TRBV30 to TRBJ2-1; no definite D call. V dropped 2 bases and J dropped 5 bases, with 7 bases sitting between them. Germline values: CDR1 GTSNPN, CDR2 SVGIG (reference sequence). There are 12 residues in the CDR3. In DNA, the CDR3 is TGTGCCTGGAGTTTAAATGACAATGAGCAGTTCTTC. Residues: CAWSLNDNEQFF. The whole variable domain, remainder taken from reference TRBV30 and TRBJ2-1, is SQTIHQWPATLVQPVGSPLSLECTVEGTSNPNLYWYRQAAGRGLQLLFYSVGIGQISSEVPQNLSASRPQDRQFILSSKKLLLSDSGFYLCAWSLNDNEQFFGPGTRLTVL.

This clonotype was seen more than once but under ten times. The genes are TRBV18 and TRBJ1-5; 9 bases match TRBD1. Germline assignment: CDR1 KGHSH and CDR2 LQKENI. The CDR3 has 13 amino acids. The trim removed 4 bases at V and 7 bases at J, leaving 2 bases unmatched. The CDR3 region is CASSQGQGQPQHF. CDR3 coding DNA: TGTGCCAGCTCACAGGGACAGGGACAGCCCCAGCATTTT.

This clonotype was found many times. The chain employs TRBV7-9 and TRBJ2-5; D perhaps matches TRBD2 (5 bases). CDR1 and CDR2 (germline): SEHNR, FQNEAQ (reference sequence). V gave up 0 bases and J gave up 5 bases, with 13 bases separating them. This CDR3 region has 15 residues. The CDR3 DNA reads as TGTGCCAGCAGCTTAGCGGTTGGGAGCCTGGAGACCCAGTACTTC. It codes for CASSLAVGSLETQYF.

This clonotype was counted many times. The chain carries TRBV5-1 and TRBJ2-1; 13 bases agree with TRBD2. Germline V gives CDR1 SGHRS, CDR2 YFSETQ. There are 16 residues in the CDR3. V trimming: 4 bases; J trimming: 9 bases; junction bases outside the gene matches: 10. For the CDR3, the DNA is TGCGCCAGCAGCCTAAACCCGGGACTAGCGGGGCCTGAGCAGTTCTTC. This translates into CASSLNPGLAGPEQFF.

This rearrangement joins TRBV25-1 to TRBJ1-3, with unresolved D. The CDR3 contains 13 residues. V lost 3 bases and J 4 bases, leaving 7 bases between the germline ends. CDR1 is MGHDK, CDR2 SYGVNS, per germline. The CDR3: CASSEVVGNTIYF. CDR3 nucleotides: TGTGCCAGCAGTGAGGTTGTCGGAAACACCATATATTTT.